This entry is about one T cell receptor beta chain. These data are taken from a study of blood T cell repertoires in COVID-19. Produced via immunoSEQ multiplex PCR; TCRdb's table is partial and in-frame only. The sample gives about 260,000 clones, around 83% of which show up once; about 1.5% is in the top ten. CDR1 and CDR2 from the germline V gene are LNHDA and SQIVND (reference sequence). The junction had 10 bases not matched to a gene; V was cut back by 6 bases and J by 0 bases. The CDR3 covers 18 residues. This receptor was obtained from a woman in her thirties or forties who had recovered from COVID-19. Source material: peripheral blood. This sequence joins TRBV19 and TRBJ1-5; 11 bases map to TRBD1. The CDR3 DNA reads as TGTGCCAGTAGCTCCTCCGGGACAGGGGGATTTAGCAATCAGCCCCAGCATTTT. This sequence encodes CASSSSGTGGFSNQPQHF.